A single sample gave rise to the 16 T cell receptor beta chains below, sequenced in a study of T cells in Graves' hyperthyroidism and ophthalmopathy. There were TCR beta CDR3 regions amplified from RNA transcripts. First-round RT-PCR of the TCR CDR3 relied on the HTBI primer set. MiXCR was run by TCRdb on the multiplex PCR reads, yielding one entry per CDR3 protein. The sample contains about 300,000 distinct CDR3 sequences, roughly 13% of which appear only once. Sequenced: blood. Source of these receptors: a woman aged 40 to 49 with Graves' hyperthyroidism.

This clonotype was detected many times. The rearrangement links TRBV6-1 to TRBJ2-3; weak D call: TRBD2 (6 bases). Per germline, CDR1 MNHNS and CDR2 SASEGT. V lost 6 bases to trimming and J lost 4 bases, with 14 bases between them. CDR3 length equals 14 residues. The CDR3 bases are TGTGCCAGCAGAGCCGGGAGAATCGCAGATACGCAGTATTTT. Protein product: CASRAGRIADTQYF.

This clonotype was counted at least ten times. The rearrangement uses TRBV28 and TRBJ1-1, with TRBD1 identical over 7 bases. The CDR3 totals 16 residues. Germline V lookup: CDR1 MDHEN, CDR2 SYDVKM. Trimming cost V 3 bases and J 0 bases; bases outside gene matches: 7. Here the CDR3 DNA reads TGTGCCAGCAGTTTCTGGCAGGGGGGAATGAACACTGAAGCTTTCTTT. Translated, it gives CASSFWQGGMNTEAFF. Based on the CDR3 plus reference TRBV28 and TRBJ1-1, the full variable domain is DVKVTQSSRYLVKRTGEKVFLECVQDMDHENMFWYRQDPGLGLRLIYFSYDVKMKEKGDIPEGYSVSREKKERFSLILESASTNQTSMYLCASSFWQGGMNTEAFFGQGTRLTVV.

This clonotype was seen repeatedly, ten times or more. This chain uses TRBV7-2 with TRBJ1-3; a possible D gene is TRBD1 (5 bases). The CDR3 consists of 14 residues. Germline V gene lookup returns CDR1 SGHTA and CDR2 FQGNSA. Trimming removed 3 bases at V and 0 bases at J, with 6 bases between. This CDR3 reads CASSLGLSGNTIYF. The DNA of the CDR3 is TGTGCCAGCAGCTTGGGACTCTCTGGAAACACCATATATTTT.

About this clonotype itself: A junction boundary mismatches the germline segment, possibly from a read error. The gene calls are TRBV12-3 or TRBV12-4 and TRBJ1-2; tentative D call: TRBD1 (5 bases). This CDR3 has 12 amino acids. The CDR3 spells CASSSFRGQTGF. CDR3 coding DNA: TGTGCCAGCAGCTCCTTCCGGGGCCAGACCGGCTTC.

At least ten counts were recorded for this clonotype. The chain carries TRBV6-1 and TRBJ2-3; tentatively, D is TRBD2 (6 bases). CDR1 MNHNS and CDR2 SASEGT come from the germline V gene. The CDR3 covers 13 residues. V was cut by 9 bases and J by 1 base, with 11 bases left in between. CDR3 in DNA: TGTGCCAGTCAATGGGGGGGCACAGATACGCAGTATTTT. Its protein is CASQWGGTDTQYF.

J is TRBJ2-7 and V is TRBV20-1; D unclear. Germline loops: CDR1 DFQATT, CDR2 SNEGSKA (reference sequence). Trimming cost V 5 bases and J 7 bases, with 12 bases left between them. The CDR3 covers 11 residues. The CDR3 nucleotides are TGCAGTGCTGCCGAGATGGGTGAGCAGTACTTC. This codes for CSAAEMGEQYF.

Only a few counts were recorded for this clonotype. V and J are TRBV5-6 and TRBJ1-5; TRBD1 agrees at 7 bases. Germline values: CDR1 SGHDT, CDR2 YYEEEE. There are 16 residues in the CDR3. Trimming removed 0 bases from V and 0 bases from J; junction bases left unmatched: 3. The CDR3, as DNA: TGTGCCAGCAGCTTGGGACAGGGTTATAGCAATCAGCCCCAGCATTTT. The encoded protein is CASSLGQGYSNQPQHF.

The V call is TRBV5-8, the J call TRBJ1-4, with 10 bases lining up with TRBD1. CDR3 size: 16 residues. Germline lookup yields CDR1 SGHTS and CDR2 YDEGEE. J gave up 5 bases and V 5 bases, and 9 bases lay outside the gene matches. CDR3 amino acids: CASRPDPGQGNEKLFF. The CDR3 coding sequence is TGTGCCAGCAGGCCCGACCCGGGACAGGGGAATGAAAAACTGTTTTTT. The whole variable domain, remainder taken from reference TRBV5-8 and TRBJ1-4, is EAGVTQSPTHLIKTRGQQATLRCSPISGHTSVYWYQQALGLGLQFLLWYDEGEERNRGNFPPRFSGRQFPNYSSELNVNALELEDSALYLCASRPDPGQGNEKLFFGSGTQLSVL.

This clonotype was seen at least ten times. This rearrangement joins TRBV6-8 to TRBJ2-5, with no clear D. CDR3 length: 15 residues. CDR1 is MNHGY, CDR2 SAAAGT, per germline. Trimming took 2 bases from V and 1 from J, leaving 11 bases between them. CDR3: CASSYDPAAQETQYF. For the CDR3, the DNA is TGTGCCAGCAGTTACGATCCGGCAGCCCAAGAGACCCAGTACTTC.

The rearrangement uses TRBV4-1 and TRBJ2-2; D is undetermined. Trimming cost V 1 base and J 3 bases, with 9 bases left between them. The CDR3 is 15 residues long. The germline V gene encodes CDR1 MGHRA and CDR2 YSYEKL. CDR3 region: CASSQGKGYTGELFF. The CDR3 DNA follows: TGCGCCAGCAGCCAAGGAAAAGGATACACCGGGGAGCTGTTTTTT.

This clonotype appeared many times. The rearrangement links TRBV27 to TRBJ2-5, with 7 nucleotides matching TRBD1. V lost 6 bases and J lost 1; bases outside the gene matches: 8. Germline CDR1 is MNHEY and CDR2 is SMNVEV (reference sequence). The CDR3 has 15 residues. CDR3 in amino acids: CASRRLGTVQETQYF. CDR3 bases: TGTGCCAGCAGAAGACTCGGGACAGTCCAAGAGACCCAGTACTTC.

About this clonotype: This CDR3 fails to terminate in the conserved phenylalanine or tryptophan, so it likely reflects a read error. The DNA is omitted, as the CDR3 cannot be located on it reliably, and the CDR3 follows TCRdb's listing. The chain combines TRBV3-1 with TRBJ1-1; whether TRBD1, the table's D call, matches the DNA was not checked. Germline V CDR1 and CDR2: LGHDT, YNNKEL (reference sequence). With termini counted, the CDR3 has 18 amino acids. CDR3 loop: CASSQDRLGTGTNTESFL.

Many counts were recorded for this clonotype. The rearrangement links TRBV20-1 to TRBJ2-7, with no clear D. The CDR3 runs 14 residues. Germline V gene data show CDR1 as DFQATT and CDR2 as SNEGSKA (reference sequence). V was shortened by 2 bases and J by 0 bases, with 11 bases between the two germline ends. CDR3 protein: CSARPGRHSYEQYF. The CDR3 region has the DNA TGCAGTGCTAGACCCGGGCGCCACTCCTACGAGCAGTACTTC.

The rearrangement joins TRBV7-8 to TRBJ2-7; D unresolved. This CDR3 spans 15 amino acids. Germline V gene data show CDR1 as SGHVS and CDR2 as FQNEAQ. V shed 6 bases and J shed 2 bases, with 17 bases lying between them. CDR3 DNA: TGTGCCAGCAGACTTGCCTCCTCCCGGCCCTACGAGCAGTACTTC. This codes for CASRLASSRPYEQYF.

This clonotype was detected many times. The V call is TRBV6-5, the J call TRBJ1-1, with 7 bases aligning to TRBD1. Germline CDR1 is MNHEY and CDR2 is SVGAGI. Germline trimming cut 2 bases from V and 1 base from J; bases unmatched to any gene: 7. CDR3 length: 16 amino acids. CDR3 nucleotide sequence: TGTGCCAGCAGTTACATCGGGCAGGGGGGGAACACTGAAGCTTTCTTT. This translates into CASSYIGQGGNTEAFF.

This clonotype was seen at least ten times. This chain joins TRBV5-6 and TRBJ1-2; TRBD1 agrees at 9 bases. This CDR3 is built from 15 residues. Germline V gene lookup returns CDR1 SGHDT and CDR2 YYEEEE. V shed 4 bases and J 9 bases; nucleotides not matched to a gene: 13. The CDR3 DNA is TGTGCCAGCAGCCCTATACAGGGGGCAGGATTAAGCTACACCTTC. Amino acids: CASSPIQGAGLSYTF. The full variable domain, its missing parts supplied by reference TRBV5-6 and TRBJ1-2, is DAGVTQSPTHLIKTRGQQVTLRCSPKSGHDTVSWYQQALGQGPQFIFQYYEEEERQRGNFPDRFSGHQFPNYSSELNVNALLLGDSALYLCASSPIQGAGLSYTFGSGTRLTVV.